These 31 T cell receptor beta chains were all obtained from the same sample, sequenced in a study of beta chain features in type 1 diabetes. The study's findings and limits: Significant though moderate, a shortening of TCRB CDR3s appeared in all four CD4+ subsets of Type 1 diabetes patients.

Antigen specificity for these receptors is unknown. What was sequenced were expressed TCRB transcripts, since all of the isolated RNA had been reverse transcribed. Measured with immunoSEQ multiplex PCR; TCRdb has only the in-frame clones, and not every one. The sample consists of 120,000 or so clones, 17% of them appearing once. Sequencing input: central memory CD4+ T cells from blood. These TCRs come from a man between 18 and 35 years old with type 1 diabetes.

The chain uses TRBV30 and TRBJ2-1; 7 bases fit TRBD1. This CDR3 region has 15 residues. J lost 12 bases, V lost 0 bases, and 14 bases had no gene match. CDR1 is GTSNPN, CDR2 SVGIG, per germline (reference sequence). The CDR3 DNA follows: TGTGCCTGGAGTGTATTGGGGACAGATACTAAATTGCAGTTCTTC. Amino acids: CAWSVLGTDTKLQFF.

This clone was seen only a few times. The rearrangement uses TRBV2 and TRBJ2-5; D is uncertain. Germline V gene lookup returns CDR1 SNHLY and CDR2 FYNNEI. This CDR3 contains 16 residues. The ends were cut back, 3 bases at V and 5 bases at J, with 19 bases in the middle. The CDR3 DNA reads as TGTGCCAGCAGTGATCGACAAGTGGACCTAGGGGAGACCCAGTACTTC. The encoded protein is CASSDRQVDLGETQYF.

This clone was seen ten or more times. V usage is TRBV10-3 and J usage is TRBJ2-2; TRBD1 is a possible D gene (6 bases). This CDR3 has 12 residues. The V and J ends lost 6 bases and 7 bases respectively, with 9 bases between them. Germline CDR1 and CDR2: ENHRY and SYGVKD. For the CDR3, the DNA is TGTGCCATCAGACAGGGTGTCGGGGAGCTGTTTTTT. Translating gives CAIRQGVGELFF.

The gene calls are TRBV27 and TRBJ1-2; TRBD1 agrees at 10 bases. V was pared by 1 base and J by 7 bases, with 6 bases of the junction left unmatched. Germline CDR1 is MNHEY and CDR2 is SMNVEV (reference sequence). The CDR3 totals 15 residues. The CDR3 region has the DNA TGTGCCAGCAGTTTATATGACAGGGGGCTTACTGGCTACACCTTC. Residues: CASSLYDRGLTGYTF.

This clone occurred a few times. J is TRBJ1-5 and V is TRBV30; weak D call: TRBD1 (6 bases). The germline gives CDR1 GTSNPN, CDR2 SVGIG (reference sequence). The CDR3 has 13 residues. Trimming took off 1 base at V and 4 bases at J, with 8 bases between the two ends. CDR3: CAWSETGNQPQHF. In DNA, the CDR3 is TGTGCCTGGAGTGAAACAGGGAATCAGCCCCAGCATTTT.

This clone occurred a few times. This specimen includes other DNA sequences encoding the same CDR3. This chain connects TRBV30 to TRBJ2-7; TRBD2 is a possible D gene (6 bases). Germline V lookup: CDR1 GTSNPN, CDR2 SVGIG (reference sequence). The CDR3 has 12 amino acids. V was trimmed by 0 bases and J by 4 bases, leaving 7 bases between them. The CDR3 sequence is CAWSVGGYEQYF. In DNA, the CDR3 is TGTGCCTGGAGTGTAGGAGGGTACGAGCAGTACTTC.

As for this clone: Given a much more abundant clone one base away, this may be a read error. The V and J genes are TRBV30 and TRBJ2-1, with D possibly being TRBD2 (7 bases). CDR1 is GTSNPN, CDR2 SVGIG, per germline (reference sequence). The CDR3 sequence is 14 residues long. CDR3 in amino acids: CAGRHGGAIREQFF. The DNA of the CDR3 is TGTGCCGGGAGGCATGGGGGGGCCATACGGGAGCAGTTCTTC.

Details on this clone: The junction differs from germline at one of its ends, possibly a read error. This chain links TRBV7-7 with TRBJ2-5; perhaps TRBD1 as D (6 bases). This CDR3 region has 13 residues. Germline V gene data show CDR1 as SSHAT and CDR2 as FNYEAQ (reference sequence). This CDR3 reads CASSLQGSETQYF. CDR3 nucleotides: TGTGCTAGCAGCCTACAGGGTTCGGAGACCCAGTACTTC.

This clone came up a few times. The V and J genes are TRBV7-2 and TRBJ2-7, with a tentative D call TRBD2 (6 bases). This CDR3 contains 13 residues. Germline V gene sequence: CDR1 SGHTA, CDR2 FQGNSA. Trimming took off 1 base at V and 6 bases at J, with 10 bases between the two ends. The CDR3 DNA is TGTGCCAGCAGCTTAGACCCCGGGGGCGAGCAGTACTTC. Residues: CASSLDPGGEQYF.

This clone was counted many times. The CDR3 region is CASSLGAGLHTDTQYF. CDR3 DNA sequence: TGTGCCAGCAGCTTAGGGGCGGGCCTACACACAGATACGCAGTATTTT. The gene calls are TRBV13 and TRBJ2-3, with D possibly matching TRBD2 (5 bases). The V end lost 0 bases, the J end lost 2 bases, and 12 bases lay between the germline ends. This CDR3 is built from 16 residues. CDR1 is PRHDT and CDR2 is FYEKMQ in the germline V gene (reference sequence).

This clone came up a few times. A read error may produce the germline difference seen at one junction end. The chain has TRBV7-7 and TRBJ2-7; 9 bases align to TRBD2. The CDR3 spans 16 residues. CDR1 and CDR2 from the germline V gene are SSHAT and FNYEAQ (reference sequence). The CDR3 coding sequence is TGTGCTAGCAGCCCCGCAGGGCTAGCGGGGCACGACGAGCAGTACTTC. As protein: CASSPAGLAGHDEQYF.

In this sample, this clone turned up a few times. J is TRBJ2-1 and V is TRBV5-1; 7 bases map to TRBD2. V trimming: 4 bases; J trimming: 2 bases; junction bases outside the gene matches: 9. CDR3 length: 16 residues. The germline V gene has CDR1 SGHRS and CDR2 YFSETQ. The CDR3: CASSADLAEAYNEQFF. The CDR3 DNA follows: TGCGCCAGCAGCGCGGATCTAGCGGAGGCCTACAATGAGCAGTTCTTC.

There are a few counts of this clone. Other DNA sequences in the sample encode the same CDR3. The V and J genes are TRBV2 and TRBJ2-7; D ambiguous. The V end was cut by 3 bases, the J end by 4 bases, with 4 bases between. The germline gives CDR1 SNHLY, CDR2 FYNNEI. The CDR3 consists of 11 residues. The CDR3 loop is CASSDGYEQYF. In DNA form, the CDR3 reads TGTGCCAGCAGTGACGGATACGAGCAGTACTTC.

This clone has just a few counts. The genes are TRBV30 and TRBJ1-5; D remains unclear. There are 15 residues in the CDR3. V lost 0 bases to trimming and J lost 0 bases, with 9 bases between them. Germline CDR1 is GTSNPN and CDR2 is SVGIG (reference sequence). The CDR3, as DNA: TGTGCCTGGAGTGTAGGGCAGTATAGCAATCAGCCCCAGCATTTT. Its translation is CAWSVGQYSNQPQHF.

This clone was observed a few times. The chain has TRBV6-6 and TRBJ2-1, with 13 bases that match TRBD2. The length of the CDR3 is 16 residues. CDR1 is MNHNY and CDR2 is SVGAGI in the germline V gene (reference sequence). The V and J ends lost 5 bases and 7 bases, in that order; junction bases with no gene match: 8. The CDR3 region is CASSTPLAGGRNEQFF. Written as DNA, the CDR3 is TGTGCCAGCAGTACGCCACTAGCGGGGGGGCGTAATGAGCAGTTCTTC.

This clone is medium-sized. This chain connects TRBV18 to TRBJ1-1, with 7 bases identical to TRBD1. This CDR3 is built from 13 residues. Germline CDR1 KGHSH, CDR2 LQKENI. J lost 1 base, V lost 8 bases, and 4 bases had no gene match. CDR3 in DNA: TGTGCCAGCACCGGGACAGCGAACACTGAAGCTTTCTTT. It translates to CASTGTANTEAFF.

The chain is built from TRBV5-4 and TRBJ2-5; D is uncertain. Germline values: CDR1 SGHNT, CDR2 YYREEE (reference sequence). The germline V and J ends were trimmed by 4 bases and 0 bases, with 4 bases remaining between them. CDR3 length: 12 residues. The CDR3 region is CASSTNQETQYF. CDR3 bases: TGTGCCAGCAGCACGAACCAAGAGACCCAGTACTTC.

The genes are TRBV9 and TRBJ1-4, with 10 bases aligning to TRBD1. Germline CDR1 reads SGDLS; CDR2 reads YYNGEE. This CDR3 comprises 14 residues. V lost 2 bases and J lost 8; bases outside the gene matches: 3. As DNA, the CDR3 is TGTGCCAGCAGCGTGGGACAGGGGTCGGAAAAACTGTTTTTT. As protein: CASSVGQGSEKLFF.

About this clone itself: Other DNA sequences of this sample code for an identical CDR3. This chain links TRBV18 with TRBJ2-7; a possible D gene is TRBD1 (5 bases). The CDR3 is 12 residues long. The V gene's germline CDR1 is KGHSH and CDR2 LQKENI. Between the trimmed V and J ends, which lost 6 bases and 5 bases, there was a span of 11 bases. In DNA, the CDR3 is TGTGCCAGCTCCCCGACAGAGGACGAGCAGTACTTC. It specifies CASSPTEDEQYF.

The rearrangement links TRBV7-2 to TRBJ2-3; 12 bases line up with TRBD2. From germline, CDR1 is SGHTA and CDR2 FQGNSA. The V and J ends lost 8 bases and 5 bases, in that order; junction bases with no gene match: 11. The CDR3 runs to 16 residues. CDR3: CASRYLAGGQKDTQYF. The CDR3 DNA is TGTGCCAGCCGGTATCTAGCGGGAGGGCAGAAAGATACGCAGTATTTT.

The J gene is TRBJ2-7, the V gene TRBV29-1; the D is unclear. The CDR3 is made up of 12 amino acids. The V gene's germline CDR1 is SQVTM and CDR2 ANQGSEA. DNA of the CDR3: TGCAGTCTAACGGACGGTGCCTACGAGCAGTACTTC. Encoded protein: CSLTDGAYEQYF.

The chain uses TRBV20-1 and TRBJ2-1, with 8 bases identical to TRBD2. This CDR3 has 11 residues. V dropped 6 bases and J dropped 10; count of bases not matched to a gene: 5. Germline V lookup: CDR1 DFQATT, CDR2 SNEGSKA (reference sequence). The CDR3 is CSAFRLAEQFF. CDR3 sequence (DNA): TGCAGTGCCTTCCGACTAGCGGAGCAGTTCTTC.

In this sample, this clone turned up a few times. The V and J genes are TRBV29-1 and TRBJ1-1; D is unclear. There are 12 residues in the CDR3. Looked up from germline, CDR1 is SQVTM and CDR2 is ANQGSEA. V lost 7 bases and J lost 3, with 12 bases in between. The CDR3 sequence: CSGVGRDTEAFF. DNA for the CDR3: TGCAGCGGCGTAGGGAGAGACACTGAAGCTTTCTTT.

In its sample, this clone was seen a few times. The chain employs TRBV7-9 and TRBJ1-6; no reliable D call. Germline V CDR1 and CDR2: SEHNR, FQNEAQ (reference sequence). The ends were cut back, 8 bases at V and 7 bases at J, with 15 bases in the middle. The length of the CDR3 is 14 residues. The CDR3 here is CASGITGGNSPLHF. The CDR3 bases are TGTGCCAGCGGCATTACTGGCGGGAATTCACCCCTCCACTTT.

The chain couples TRBV18 to TRBJ2-1; D call uncertain. V was shortened by 0 bases and J by 2 bases, with 11 bases between the two germline ends. Germline V CDR1 and CDR2: KGHSH, LQKENI. The CDR3 covers 16 residues. The CDR3 coding sequence is TGTGCCAGCTCACCACCGCTTGACTGGACCTACAATGAGCAGTTCTTC. Protein product: CASSPPLDWTYNEQFF.

This clone showed up just a few times. The chain uses TRBV5-4 and TRBJ2-7; D is uncertain. The CDR3 loop spans 14 amino acids. Per the germline V gene, CDR1 is SGHNT and CDR2 is YYREEE (reference sequence). V lost 3 bases and J 3 bases, leaving 13 bases between the germline ends. CDR3 sequence: CASSSGESRYEQYF. As DNA, the CDR3 is TGTGCCAGCAGCTCGGGTGAGAGTCGCTACGAGCAGTACTTC.

In its sample, this clone was seen a few times. The chain combines TRBV2 with TRBJ2-7; D is uncertain. V was shortened by 1 base and J by 2 bases, with 6 bases between the two germline ends. CDR3 length: 13 amino acids. Per the germline V gene, CDR1 is SNHLY and CDR2 is FYNNEI. The CDR3 region has the DNA TGTGCCAGCAGTGAAGTCCGTGCCTACGAGCAGTACTTC. Residues: CASSEVRAYEQYF.

The sample holds a few counts of this clone. This sequence joins TRBV21-1 and TRBJ1-2. TRBV21-1 is shown as a pseudogene. This CDR3 is built from 16 residues. CDR3 region: CASSKVLGASNYGYTF. The CDR3 region has the DNA TGTGCCAGCAGCAAAGTTCTGGGAGCCTCAAACTATGGCTACACCTTC.

This clone has more than one count but fewer than ten. The chain joins TRBV29-1 to TRBJ1-2; 9 nucleotides agree with TRBD1. With 7 bases clipped from V and 8 bases from J, the junction kept 5 bases outside the gene matches. This CDR3 has 11 amino acids. Germline-derived CDR1 and CDR2 are SQVTM and ANQGSEA. The CDR3, as DNA: TGCAGCGGATGGACAGGGGAAGGCTACACCTTC. Its protein is CSGWTGEGYTF.

This clone has ten or more counts. The rearrangement uses TRBV9 and TRBJ2-5, with D tentatively TRBD1 (5 bases). V was shortened by 1 base and J by 4 bases, with 5 bases between the two germline ends. Germline assignment: CDR1 SGDLS and CDR2 YYNGEE. There are 12 residues in the CDR3. As DNA, the CDR3 is TGTGCCAGCAGCGTAACAGGAGAGACCCAGTACTTC. This codes for CASSVTGETQYF.

The table lists this clone with a few counts. This chain links TRBV11-2 with TRBJ1-6, with D uncertain. The CDR3 extends over 17 amino acids. V gave up 0 bases and J gave up 7 bases, with 16 bases separating them. Germline V lookup: CDR1 SGHAT, CDR2 FQNNGV. Here the CDR3 reads CASSLDLGLIGNSPLHF. CDR3 sequence (DNA): TGTGCCAGCAGCTTAGATCTGGGTTTGATCGGCAATTCACCCCTCCACTTT.